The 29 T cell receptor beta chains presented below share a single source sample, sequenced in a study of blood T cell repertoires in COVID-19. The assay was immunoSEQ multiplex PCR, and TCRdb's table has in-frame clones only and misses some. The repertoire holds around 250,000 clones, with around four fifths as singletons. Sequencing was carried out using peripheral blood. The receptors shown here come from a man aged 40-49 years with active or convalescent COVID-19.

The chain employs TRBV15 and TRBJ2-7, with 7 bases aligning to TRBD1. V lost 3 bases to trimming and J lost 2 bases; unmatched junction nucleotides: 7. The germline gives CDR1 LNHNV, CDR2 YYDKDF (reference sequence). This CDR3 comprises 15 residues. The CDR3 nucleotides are TGTGCCACCAGCAGTCACAGGGGTTGGACCTACGAGCAGTACTTC. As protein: CATSSHRGWTYEQYF.

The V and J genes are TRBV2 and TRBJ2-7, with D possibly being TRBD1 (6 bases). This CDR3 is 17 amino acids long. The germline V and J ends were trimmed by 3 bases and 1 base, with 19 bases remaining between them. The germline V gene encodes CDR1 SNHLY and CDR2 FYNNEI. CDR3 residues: CASSDPADGTPSYEQYF. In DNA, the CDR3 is TGTGCCAGCAGTGACCCGGCAGACGGGACACCTTCCTACGAGCAGTACTTC. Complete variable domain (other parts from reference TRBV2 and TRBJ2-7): EPEVTQTPSHQVTQMGQEVILRCVPISNHLYFYWYRQILGQKVEFLVSFYNNEISEKSEIFDDQFSVERPDGSNFTLKIRSTKLEDSAMYFCASSDPADGTPSYEQYFGPGTRLTVT.

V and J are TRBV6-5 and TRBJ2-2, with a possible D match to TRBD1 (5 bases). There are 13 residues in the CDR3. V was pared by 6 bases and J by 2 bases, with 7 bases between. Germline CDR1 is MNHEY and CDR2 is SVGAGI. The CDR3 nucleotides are TGTGCCAGCAGAGACAGCAACACCGGGGAGCTGTTTTTT. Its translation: CASRDSNTGELFF.

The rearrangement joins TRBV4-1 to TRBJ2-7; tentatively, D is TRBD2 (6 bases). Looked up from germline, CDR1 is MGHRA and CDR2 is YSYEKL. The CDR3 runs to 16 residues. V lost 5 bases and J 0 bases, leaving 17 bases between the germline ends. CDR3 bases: TGCGCCAGCAGCAACATGTGGAGGGAAAGCTCCTACGAGCAGTACTTC. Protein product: CASSNMWRESSYEQYF.

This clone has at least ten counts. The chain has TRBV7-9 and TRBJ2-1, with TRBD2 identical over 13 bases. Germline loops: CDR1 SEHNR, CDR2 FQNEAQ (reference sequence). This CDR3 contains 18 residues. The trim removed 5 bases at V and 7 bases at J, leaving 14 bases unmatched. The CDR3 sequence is CASSLKTSGREVGNEQFF. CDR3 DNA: TGTGCCAGCAGCCTAAAAACTAGCGGGAGGGAAGTAGGGAATGAGCAGTTCTTC.

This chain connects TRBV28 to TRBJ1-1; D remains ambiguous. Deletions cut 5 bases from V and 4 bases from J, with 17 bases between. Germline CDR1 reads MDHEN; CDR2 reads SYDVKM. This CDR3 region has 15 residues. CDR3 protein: CASSEWPGSGTEAFF. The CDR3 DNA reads TGTGCCAGCAGTGAATGGCCGGGATCCGGCACTGAAGCTTTCTTT.

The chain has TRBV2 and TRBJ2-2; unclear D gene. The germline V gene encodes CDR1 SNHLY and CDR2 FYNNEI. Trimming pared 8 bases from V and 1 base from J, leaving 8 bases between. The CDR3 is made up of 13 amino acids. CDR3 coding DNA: TGTGCCAGCGGAGACGGGAACACCGGGGAGCTGTTTTTT. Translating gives CASGDGNTGELFF.

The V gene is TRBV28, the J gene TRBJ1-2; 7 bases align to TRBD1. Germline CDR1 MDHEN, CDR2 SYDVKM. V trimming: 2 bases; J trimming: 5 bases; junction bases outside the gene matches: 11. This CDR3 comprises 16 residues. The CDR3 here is CASSLGDSMKRYGYTF. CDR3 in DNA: TGTGCCAGCAGTTTAGGGGACAGTATGAAAAGATATGGCTACACCTTC.

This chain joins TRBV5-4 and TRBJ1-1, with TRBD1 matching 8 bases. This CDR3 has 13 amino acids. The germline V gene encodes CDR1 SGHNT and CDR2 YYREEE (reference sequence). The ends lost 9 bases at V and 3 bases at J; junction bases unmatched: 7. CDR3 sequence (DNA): TGTGCCACCAGGACAGGGTTCGACACTGAAGCTTTCTTT. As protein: CATRTGFDTEAFF.

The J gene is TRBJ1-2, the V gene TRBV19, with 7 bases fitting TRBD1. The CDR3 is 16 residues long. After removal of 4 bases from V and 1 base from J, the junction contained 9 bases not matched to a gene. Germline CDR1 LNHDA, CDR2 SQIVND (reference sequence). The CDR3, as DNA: TGTGCCAGTAGTAAGCGCGGGACAGAACATAACTATGGCTACACCTTC. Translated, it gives CASSKRGTEHNYGYTF.

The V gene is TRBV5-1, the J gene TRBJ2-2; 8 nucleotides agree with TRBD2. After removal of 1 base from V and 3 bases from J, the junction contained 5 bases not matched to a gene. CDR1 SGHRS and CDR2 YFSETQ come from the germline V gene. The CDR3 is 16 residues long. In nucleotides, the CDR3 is TGCGCCAGCAGCTTGAGGCGGGAGGACCACACCGGGGAGCTGTTTTTT. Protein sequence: CASSLRREDHTGELFF.

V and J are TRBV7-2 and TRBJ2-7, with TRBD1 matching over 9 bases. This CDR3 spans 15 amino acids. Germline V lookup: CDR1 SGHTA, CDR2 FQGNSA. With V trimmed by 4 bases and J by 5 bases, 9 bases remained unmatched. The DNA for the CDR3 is TGTGCCAGCAGCTATACCGGGACAGGGACCAACGAGCAGTACTTC. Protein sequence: CASSYTGTGTNEQYF.

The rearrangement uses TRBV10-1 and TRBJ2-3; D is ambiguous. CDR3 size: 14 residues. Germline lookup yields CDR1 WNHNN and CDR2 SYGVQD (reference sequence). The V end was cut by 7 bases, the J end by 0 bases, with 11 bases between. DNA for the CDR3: TGCGCCAGCACGCGCCGTTGCAGCACAGATACGCAGTATTTT. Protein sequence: CASTRRCSTDTQYF.

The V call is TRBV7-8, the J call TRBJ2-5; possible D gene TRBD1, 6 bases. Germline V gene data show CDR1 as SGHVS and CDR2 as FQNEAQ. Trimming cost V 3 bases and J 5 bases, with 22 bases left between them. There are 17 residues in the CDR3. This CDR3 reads CASSLGAVSGVRETQYF. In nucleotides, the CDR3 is TGTGCCAGCAGCTTGGGGGCCGTCTCAGGGGTGCGGGAGACCCAGTACTTC.

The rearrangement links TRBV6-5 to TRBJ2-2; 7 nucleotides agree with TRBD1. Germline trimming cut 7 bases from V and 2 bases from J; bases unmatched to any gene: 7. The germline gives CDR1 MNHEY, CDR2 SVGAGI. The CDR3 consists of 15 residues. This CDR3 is CASTTGYGNTGELFF. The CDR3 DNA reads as TGTGCCAGCACGACAGGGTATGGAAACACCGGGGAGCTGTTTTTT.

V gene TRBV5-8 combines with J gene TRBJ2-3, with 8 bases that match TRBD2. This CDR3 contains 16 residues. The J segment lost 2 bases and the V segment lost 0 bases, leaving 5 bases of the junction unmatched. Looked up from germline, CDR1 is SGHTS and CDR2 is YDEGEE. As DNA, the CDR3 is TGTGCCAGCAGCTTGGGGACTAGCCAGGTCACAGATACGCAGTATTTT. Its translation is CASSLGTSQVTDTQYF.

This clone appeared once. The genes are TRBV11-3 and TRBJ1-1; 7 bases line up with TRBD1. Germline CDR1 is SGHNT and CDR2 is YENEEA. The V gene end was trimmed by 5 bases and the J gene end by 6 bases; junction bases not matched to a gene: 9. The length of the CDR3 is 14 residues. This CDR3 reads CASSRTTGIAEAFF. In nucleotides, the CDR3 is TGTGCCAGCAGCCGGACGACAGGGATCGCTGAAGCTTTCTTT.

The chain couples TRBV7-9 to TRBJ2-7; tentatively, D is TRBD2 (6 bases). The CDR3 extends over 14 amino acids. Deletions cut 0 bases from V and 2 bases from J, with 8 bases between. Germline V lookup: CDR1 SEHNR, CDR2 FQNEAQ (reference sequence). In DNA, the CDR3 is TGTGCCAGCAGCTTAGCCGGGAGACCCTACGAGCAGTACTTC. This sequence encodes CASSLAGRPYEQYF. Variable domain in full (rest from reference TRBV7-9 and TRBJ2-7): DTGVSQNPRHKITKRGQNVTFRCDPISEHNRLYWYRQTLGQGPEFLTYFQNEAQLEKSRLLSDRFSAERPKGSFSTLEIQRTEQGDSAMYLCASSLAGRPYEQYFGPGTRLTVT.

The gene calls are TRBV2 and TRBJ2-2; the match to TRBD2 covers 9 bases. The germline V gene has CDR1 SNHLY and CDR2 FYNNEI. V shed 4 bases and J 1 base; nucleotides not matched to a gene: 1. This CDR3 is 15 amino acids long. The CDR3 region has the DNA TGTGCCAGCAGTGTGACTAGCGGGAACACCGGGGAGCTGTTTTTT. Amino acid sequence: CASSVTSGNTGELFF.

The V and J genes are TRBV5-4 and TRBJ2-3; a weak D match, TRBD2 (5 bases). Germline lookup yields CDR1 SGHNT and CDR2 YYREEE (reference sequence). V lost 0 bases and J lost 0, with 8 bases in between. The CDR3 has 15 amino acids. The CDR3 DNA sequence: TGTGCCAGCAGCTTGGGAGGGCTGAGCACAGATACGCAGTATTTT. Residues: CASSLGGLSTDTQYF.

CDR3 loop: CASRLQGTSYEQYF. The CDR3 DNA reads TGTGCCAGTAGATTACAGGGAACTTCCTACGAGCAGTACTTC. The V gene is TRBV19, the J gene TRBJ2-7, with a possible D match to TRBD1 (6 bases). CDR1 is LNHDA and CDR2 is SQIVND in the germline V gene (reference sequence). The CDR3 length is 14 residues. The germline V and J ends were trimmed by 6 bases and 1 base, with 13 bases remaining between them.

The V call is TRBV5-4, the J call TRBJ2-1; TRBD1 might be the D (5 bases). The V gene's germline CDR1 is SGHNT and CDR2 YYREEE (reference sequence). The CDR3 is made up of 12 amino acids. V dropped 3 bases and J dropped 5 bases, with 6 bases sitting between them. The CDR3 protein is CASSWGNNEQFF. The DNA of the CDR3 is TGTGCCAGCAGCTGGGGCAACAATGAGCAGTTCTTC.

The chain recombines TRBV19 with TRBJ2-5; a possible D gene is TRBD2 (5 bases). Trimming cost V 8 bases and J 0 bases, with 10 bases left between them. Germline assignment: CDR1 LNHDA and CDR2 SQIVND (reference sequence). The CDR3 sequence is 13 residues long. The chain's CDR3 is CASGGRNQETQYF. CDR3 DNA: TGTGCCAGTGGCGGGCGCAACCAAGAGACCCAGTACTTC.

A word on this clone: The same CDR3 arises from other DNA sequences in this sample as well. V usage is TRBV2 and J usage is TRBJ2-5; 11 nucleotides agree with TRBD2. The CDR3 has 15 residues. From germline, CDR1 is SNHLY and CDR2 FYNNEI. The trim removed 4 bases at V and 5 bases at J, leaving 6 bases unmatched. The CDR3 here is CASSGLAGGGETQYF. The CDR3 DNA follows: TGTGCCAGCAGTGGGCTAGCGGGAGGCGGGGAGACCCAGTACTTC.

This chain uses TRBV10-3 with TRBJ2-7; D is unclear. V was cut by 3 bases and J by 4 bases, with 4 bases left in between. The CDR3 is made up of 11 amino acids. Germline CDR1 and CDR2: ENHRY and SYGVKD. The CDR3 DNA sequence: TGTGCCATCAGTGAACTATACGAGCAGTACTTC. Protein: CAISELYEQYF.

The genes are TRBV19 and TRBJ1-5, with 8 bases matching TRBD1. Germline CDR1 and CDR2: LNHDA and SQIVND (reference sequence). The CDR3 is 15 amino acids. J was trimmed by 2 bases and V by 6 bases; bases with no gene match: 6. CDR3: CASSRGGQGNQPQHF. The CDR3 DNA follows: TGTGCCAGTAGCCGAGGGGGACAGGGCAATCAGCCCCAGCATTTT.

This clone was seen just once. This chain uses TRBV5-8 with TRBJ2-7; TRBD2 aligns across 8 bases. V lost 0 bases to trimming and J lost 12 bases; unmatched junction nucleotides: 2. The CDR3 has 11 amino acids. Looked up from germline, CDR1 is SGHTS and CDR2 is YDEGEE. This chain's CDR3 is CASSLVGRGYF. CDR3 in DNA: TGTGCCAGCAGCTTGGTCGGGAGGGGGTACTTC.

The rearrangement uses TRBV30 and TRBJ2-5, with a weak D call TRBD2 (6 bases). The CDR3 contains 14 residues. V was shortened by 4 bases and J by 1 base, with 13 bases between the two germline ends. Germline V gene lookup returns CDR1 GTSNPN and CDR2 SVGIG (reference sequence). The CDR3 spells CAWNALGGQETQYF. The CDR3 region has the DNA TGTGCCTGGAACGCCCTGGGGGGCCAAGAGACCCAGTACTTC.

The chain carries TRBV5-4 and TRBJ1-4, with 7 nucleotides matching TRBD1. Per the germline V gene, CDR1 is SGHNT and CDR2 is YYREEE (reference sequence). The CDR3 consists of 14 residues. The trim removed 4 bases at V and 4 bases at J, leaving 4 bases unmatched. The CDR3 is CASSSDRVNEKLFF. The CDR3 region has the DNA TGTGCCAGCAGCAGCGACAGGGTTAATGAAAAACTGTTTTTT.